This T cell receptor (beta chain) was sequenced during a study of shared clonotypes between healthy human individuals (TCRdb year 2020). About the full investigation: A few men and a couple of women, aged 18 to 49 years, made up the cohort. Per donor, leukapheresis produced somewhere between about 0.94 and 9 billion PBMCs. To increase sequencing depth and limit assay-specific biases, TCR repertoire library preparation and sequencing were carried out by different laboratories using diverse techniques. The study deeply sequenced blood TCR repertoires of several healthy adults to estimate repertoire size and the extent of clonotype sharing between individuals. Study-level results and caveats: Sampling was limited to blood, and TCR repertoires in tissue likely differ from TCR repertoires in blood. The genetic and exposure-history diversity represented was limited by the small number of donors. Based on pairwise subsampling, the degree of clonotype sharing among donors was expected to be affected by sequencing depth.

The donors were healthy, HIV-negative adults with no recently reported acute infections or vaccinations. All donors were Caucasian adults living in Nashville, Tennessee, USA. For unsorted samples, some 100 million PBMCs were counted, and genomic DNA was extracted using the QIAamp DNA Blood Mini kit. Blood was collected by leukapheresis, and PBMCs were isolated by Ficoll-Histopaque density gradient centrifugation and then cryopreserved in liquid nitrogen vapor phase. Using the deep immunoSEQ assay, multiplex PCR amplified TCR CDR3 regions from genomic DNA. Extracted genomic DNA from each cell subset was distributed evenly across all wells of several immunoSEQ 96-well plates, and each plate was treated as a replicate. For unsorted PBMC, approximately 310 ng genomic DNA, equal to approximately 30,000 T cell genomes, was loaded into each replicate PCR. Unsorted PBMC genomic DNA was sequenced across ten immunoSEQ deep assay plates. Purified libraries were quantified with a Qubit 3.0 fluorometer, sized on a Bioanalyzer 2100, and re-quantified with the KAPA Library Quantification kit. A separate single-read 150-cycle Illumina NextSeq 550 flow cell was used to sequence each immunoSEQ 96-well plate. The original methods were these. The immunoSEQ output contained only junctional sequences without quality scores, so filtering could not match that applied to full-length reads. To assign V/J genes and CDR3, sequences were annotated against IMGT germline references using PyIR, a Python wrapper for IgBLAST v1.9. Reads with weak V/J assignments (E-value above 1e-6), missing CDR3, stop codons, out-of-frame junctions, or ambiguous translated residues were removed. V3J clonotypes were defined by identical inferred V gene, J gene, and CDR3 amino acid sequence. Percentage overlap between repertoires was computed as shared unique clonotypes divided by the size of the smaller repertoire. RTK rarefaction, the Chao1 estimator, and Recon v2.1 estimates of unobserved clonotypes were used to assess repertoire richness. Imported from immuneACCESS, the table was reduced by TCRdb to in-frame sequences with V and J called. These copies leave out some clones; in studies compared against another copy, an unresolved V gene accounts for under half, and the cause of the remainder is not known. That table supplies the V and J calls and clone size; D and trimming were determined from the DNA. The table for this sample lists roughly 500,000 clones; 70% to 80% of them were counted only once. The ten top clones hold approximately 12% of the sample.

Its CDR3 holds 13 amino acids, cysteine through phenylalanine. The read is trimmed to its CDR3 DNA, 39 bases read in frame from base 1. Per the germline V gene, MRHNA is the CDR1 and SNTAGT is the CDR2. V and J lose 8 bases and 4 bases, and a span of 11 bases separates them. Concerning this clone itself: Its target antigen remains unknown. No much larger clonotype is one base removed from it; base qualities were not supplied.

This TCR derives from a woman aged 40 to 50 in good health. Some clones in this sample may be carry-over from other donors' samples. The chain links TRBV6-4 with TRBJ2-2; the D gene assignment is ambiguous. The sequenced sample was PBMCs. The DNA reads as follows: TGTGCCAGCCGGCCGCCGGGCACCGGGGAGCTGTTTTTT. The resulting protein is CASRPPGTGELFF.